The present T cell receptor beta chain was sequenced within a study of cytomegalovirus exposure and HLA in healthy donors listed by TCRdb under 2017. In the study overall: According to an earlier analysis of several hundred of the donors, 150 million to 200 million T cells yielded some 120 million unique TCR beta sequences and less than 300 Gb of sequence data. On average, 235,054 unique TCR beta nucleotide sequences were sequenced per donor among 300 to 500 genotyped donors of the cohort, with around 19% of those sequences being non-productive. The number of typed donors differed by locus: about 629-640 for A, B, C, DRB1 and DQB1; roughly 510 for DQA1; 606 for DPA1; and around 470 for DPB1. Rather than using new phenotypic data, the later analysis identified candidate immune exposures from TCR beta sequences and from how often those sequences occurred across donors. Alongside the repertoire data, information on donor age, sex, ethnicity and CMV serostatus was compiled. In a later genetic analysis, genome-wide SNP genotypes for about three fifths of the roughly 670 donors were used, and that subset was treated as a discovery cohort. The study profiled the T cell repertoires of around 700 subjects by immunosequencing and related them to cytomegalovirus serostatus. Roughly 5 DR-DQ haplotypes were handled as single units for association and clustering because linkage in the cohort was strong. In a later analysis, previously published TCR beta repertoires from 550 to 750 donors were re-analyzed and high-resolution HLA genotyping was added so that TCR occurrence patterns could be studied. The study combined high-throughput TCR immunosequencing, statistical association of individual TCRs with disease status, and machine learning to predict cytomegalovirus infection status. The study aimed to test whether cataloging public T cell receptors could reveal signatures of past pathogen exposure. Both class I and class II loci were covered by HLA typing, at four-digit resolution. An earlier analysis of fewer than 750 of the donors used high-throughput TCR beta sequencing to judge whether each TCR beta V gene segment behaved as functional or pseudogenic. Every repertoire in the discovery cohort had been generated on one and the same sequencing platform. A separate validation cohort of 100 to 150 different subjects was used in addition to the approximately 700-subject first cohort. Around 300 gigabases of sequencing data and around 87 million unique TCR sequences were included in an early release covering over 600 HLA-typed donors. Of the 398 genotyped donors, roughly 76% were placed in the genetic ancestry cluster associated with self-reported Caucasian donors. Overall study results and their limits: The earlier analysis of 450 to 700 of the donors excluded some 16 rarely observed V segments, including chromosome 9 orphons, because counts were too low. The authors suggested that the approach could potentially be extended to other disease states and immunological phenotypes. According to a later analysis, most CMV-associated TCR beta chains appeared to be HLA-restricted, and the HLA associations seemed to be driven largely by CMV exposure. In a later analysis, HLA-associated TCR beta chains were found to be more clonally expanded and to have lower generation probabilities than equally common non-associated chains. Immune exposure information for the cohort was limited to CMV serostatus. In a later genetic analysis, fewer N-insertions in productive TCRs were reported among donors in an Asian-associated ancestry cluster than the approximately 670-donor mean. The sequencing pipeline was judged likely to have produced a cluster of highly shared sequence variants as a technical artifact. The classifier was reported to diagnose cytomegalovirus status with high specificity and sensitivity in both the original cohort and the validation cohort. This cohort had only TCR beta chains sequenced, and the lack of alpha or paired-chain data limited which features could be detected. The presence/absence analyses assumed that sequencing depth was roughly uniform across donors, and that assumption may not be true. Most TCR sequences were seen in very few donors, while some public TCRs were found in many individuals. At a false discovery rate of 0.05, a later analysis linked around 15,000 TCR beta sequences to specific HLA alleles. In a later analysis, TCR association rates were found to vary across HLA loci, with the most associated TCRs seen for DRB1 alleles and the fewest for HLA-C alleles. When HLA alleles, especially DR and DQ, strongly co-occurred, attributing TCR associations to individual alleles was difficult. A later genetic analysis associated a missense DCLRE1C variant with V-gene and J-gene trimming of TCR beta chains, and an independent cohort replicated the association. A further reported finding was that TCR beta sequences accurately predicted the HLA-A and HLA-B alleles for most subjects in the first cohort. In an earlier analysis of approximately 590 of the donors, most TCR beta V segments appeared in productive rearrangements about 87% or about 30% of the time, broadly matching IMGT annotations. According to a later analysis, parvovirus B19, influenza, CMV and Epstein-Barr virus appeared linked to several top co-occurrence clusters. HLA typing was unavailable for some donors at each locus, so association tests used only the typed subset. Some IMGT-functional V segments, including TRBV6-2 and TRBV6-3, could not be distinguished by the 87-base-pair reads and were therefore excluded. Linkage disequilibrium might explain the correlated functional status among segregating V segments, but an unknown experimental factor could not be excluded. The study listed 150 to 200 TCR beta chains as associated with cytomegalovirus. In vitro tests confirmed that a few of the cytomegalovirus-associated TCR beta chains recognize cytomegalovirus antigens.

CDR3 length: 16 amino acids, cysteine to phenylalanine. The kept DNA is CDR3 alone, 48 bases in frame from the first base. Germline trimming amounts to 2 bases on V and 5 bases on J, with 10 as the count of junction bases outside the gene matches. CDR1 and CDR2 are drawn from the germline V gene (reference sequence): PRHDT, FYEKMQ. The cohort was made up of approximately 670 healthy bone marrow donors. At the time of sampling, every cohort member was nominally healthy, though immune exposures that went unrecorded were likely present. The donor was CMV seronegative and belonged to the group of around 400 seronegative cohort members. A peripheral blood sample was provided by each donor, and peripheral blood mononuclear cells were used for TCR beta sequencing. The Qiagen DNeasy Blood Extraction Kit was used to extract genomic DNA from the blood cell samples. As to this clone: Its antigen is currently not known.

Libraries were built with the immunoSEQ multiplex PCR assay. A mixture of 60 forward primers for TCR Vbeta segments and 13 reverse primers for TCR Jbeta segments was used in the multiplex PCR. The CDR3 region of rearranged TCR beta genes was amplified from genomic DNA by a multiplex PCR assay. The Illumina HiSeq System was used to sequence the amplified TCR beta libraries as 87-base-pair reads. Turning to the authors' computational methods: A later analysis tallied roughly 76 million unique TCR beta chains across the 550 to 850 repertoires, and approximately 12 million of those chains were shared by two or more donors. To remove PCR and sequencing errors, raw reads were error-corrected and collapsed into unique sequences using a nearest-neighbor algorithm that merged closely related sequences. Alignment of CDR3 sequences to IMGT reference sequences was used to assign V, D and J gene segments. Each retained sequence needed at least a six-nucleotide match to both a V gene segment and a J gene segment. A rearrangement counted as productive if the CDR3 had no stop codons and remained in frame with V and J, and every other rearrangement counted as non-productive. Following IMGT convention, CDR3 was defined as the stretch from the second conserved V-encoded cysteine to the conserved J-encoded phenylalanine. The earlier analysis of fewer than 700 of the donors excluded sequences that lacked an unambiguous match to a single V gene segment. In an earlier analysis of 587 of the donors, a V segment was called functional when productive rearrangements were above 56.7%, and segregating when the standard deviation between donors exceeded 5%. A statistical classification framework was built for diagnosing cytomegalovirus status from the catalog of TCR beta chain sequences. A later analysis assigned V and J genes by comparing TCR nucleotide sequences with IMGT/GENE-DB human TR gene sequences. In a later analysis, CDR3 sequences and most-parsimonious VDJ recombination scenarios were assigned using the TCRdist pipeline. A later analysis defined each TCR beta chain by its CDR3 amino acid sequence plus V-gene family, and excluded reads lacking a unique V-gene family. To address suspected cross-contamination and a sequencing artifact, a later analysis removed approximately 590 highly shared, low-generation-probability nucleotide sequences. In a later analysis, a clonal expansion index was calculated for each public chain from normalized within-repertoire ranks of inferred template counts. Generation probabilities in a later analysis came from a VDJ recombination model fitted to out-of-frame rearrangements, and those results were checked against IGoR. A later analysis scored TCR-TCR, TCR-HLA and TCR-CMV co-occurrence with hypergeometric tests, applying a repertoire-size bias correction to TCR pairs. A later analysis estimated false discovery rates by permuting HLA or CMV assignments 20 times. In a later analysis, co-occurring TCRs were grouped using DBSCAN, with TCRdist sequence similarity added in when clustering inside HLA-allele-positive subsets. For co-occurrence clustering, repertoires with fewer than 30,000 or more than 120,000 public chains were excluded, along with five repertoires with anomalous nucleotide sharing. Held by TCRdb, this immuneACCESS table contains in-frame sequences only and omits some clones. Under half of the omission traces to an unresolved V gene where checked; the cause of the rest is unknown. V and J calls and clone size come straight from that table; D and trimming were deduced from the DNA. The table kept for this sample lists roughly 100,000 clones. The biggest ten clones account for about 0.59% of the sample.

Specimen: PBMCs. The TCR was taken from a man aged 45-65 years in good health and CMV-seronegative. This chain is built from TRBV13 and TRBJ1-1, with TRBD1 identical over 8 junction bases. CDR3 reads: CASSLFGQGGRTEAFF. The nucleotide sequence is TGTGCCAGCAGCTTATTCGGACAGGGAGGTCGGACTGAAGCTTTCTTT.